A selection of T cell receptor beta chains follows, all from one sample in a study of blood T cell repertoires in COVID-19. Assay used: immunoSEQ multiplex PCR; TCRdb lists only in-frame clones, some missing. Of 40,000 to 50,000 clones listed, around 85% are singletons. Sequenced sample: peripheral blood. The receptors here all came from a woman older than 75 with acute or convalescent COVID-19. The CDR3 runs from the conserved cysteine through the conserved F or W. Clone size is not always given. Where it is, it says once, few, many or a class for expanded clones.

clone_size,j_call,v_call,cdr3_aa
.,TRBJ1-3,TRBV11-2,CASSLQGGSGNTIYF
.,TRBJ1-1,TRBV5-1,CASSLLGTMNTEAFF
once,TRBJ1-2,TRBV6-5,CASRTGTEGLYGYTF
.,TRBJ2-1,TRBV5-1,CASSYFQEAYNEQFF
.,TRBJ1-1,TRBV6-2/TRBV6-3,CASSPGGGAEAFF
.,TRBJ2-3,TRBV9,CASSVGGRAPTDTQYF
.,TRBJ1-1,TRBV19,CASKRQAGDTEAFF
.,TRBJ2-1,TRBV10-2,CASRLRLAGGTNEQFF
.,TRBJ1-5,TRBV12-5,CASGLVEEGQPQHF
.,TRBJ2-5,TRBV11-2,CASSFSGASGYQETQYF
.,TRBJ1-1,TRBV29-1,CSVRQGGTEAFF
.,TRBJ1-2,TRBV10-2,CASSETGYGYTF
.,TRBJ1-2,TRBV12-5,CASASTANYGYTF
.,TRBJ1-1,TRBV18,CASSSNRGHANTEAFF
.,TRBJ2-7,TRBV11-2,CASSFPQGGSYEQYF
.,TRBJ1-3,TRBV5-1,CASQPQGTGNTIYF
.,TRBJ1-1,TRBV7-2,CASSSDRIEAFF
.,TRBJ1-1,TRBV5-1,CASSPRAENTEAFF
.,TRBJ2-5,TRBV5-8,CASSLEGARIETQYF
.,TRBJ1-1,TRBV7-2,CASSRGRNTEAFF
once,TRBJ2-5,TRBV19,CASSETSGGGETQYF
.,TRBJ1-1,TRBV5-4,CASRRTGGDTEAFF
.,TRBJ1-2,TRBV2,CASSERVPNTF
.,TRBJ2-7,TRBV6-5,CASSRDRGGGEQYF
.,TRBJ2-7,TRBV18,CASSPNGGREQYF
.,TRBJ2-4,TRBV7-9,CASTPQGKENIQYF
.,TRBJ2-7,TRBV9,CASSVTSGAYEQYF
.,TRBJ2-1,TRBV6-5,CASRRGQGSTNEQFF
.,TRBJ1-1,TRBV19,CASSIGAGGEKTEAFF
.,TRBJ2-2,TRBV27,CASSTRVWTGELFF
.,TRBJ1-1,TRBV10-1,CASSRDRANTEAFF
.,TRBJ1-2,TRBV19,CASSTRQGSWYGYTF
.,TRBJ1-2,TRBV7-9,CASSLEGGRGYTF
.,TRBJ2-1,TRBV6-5,CASRSGGAYEQFF
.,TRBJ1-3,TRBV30,CAWSNPGTAGNTIYF
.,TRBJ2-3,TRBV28,CASSTGKWRGTDTQYF
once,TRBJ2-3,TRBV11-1,CASSPGNQPTDTQYF